The 20 T cell receptor beta chains reported below all come from one sample, sequenced in a study of OX40 agonist ivuxolimab in advanced cancers. Some clones are missing from TCRdb's copy, which holds only in-frame ones; the method was immunoSEQ multiplex PCR. The sample comprises some 74,000 clones, over 75% of which are singletons, and 0.5% to 0.55% rests with the top ten. This material consisted of CD4+ or CD8+ T cells sorted from blood, taken in a trial of the OX40 agonist ivuxolimab. The receptors come from an adult with an advanced solid tumor such as melanoma, head and neck, liver or kidney cancer.

The chain uses TRBV19 and TRBJ2-2; D may be TRBD1 (6 bases). The CDR3 spans 14 residues. Per germline, CDR1 LNHDA and CDR2 SQIVND (reference sequence). Trimming shortened V by 7 bases and J by 0 bases, and 9 bases separated the two germline ends. DNA of the CDR3: TGTGCCAGTATTGAGGGGGCGAACACCGGGGAGCTGTTTTTT. Its protein is CASIEGANTGELFF. Supplemented by reference TRBV19 and TRBJ2-2, the full variable domain reads DGGITQSPKYLFRKEGQNVTLSCEQNLNHDAMYWYRQDPGQGLRLIYYSQIVNDFQKGDIAEGYSVSREKKESFPLTVTSAQKNPTAFYLCASIEGANTGELFFGEGSRLTVL.

V gene TRBV7-9 combines with J gene TRBJ1-1; D not certain. The CDR3 length is 16 residues. The V end was cut by 5 bases, the J end by 8 bases, with 24 bases between. CDR1 SEHNR and CDR2 FQNEAQ come from the germline V gene (reference sequence). CDR3 loop: CASSPRGTDPGEEAFF. In nucleotides, the CDR3 is TGTGCCAGCAGCCCACGGGGTACAGACCCCGGCGAGGAAGCTTTCTTT.

This clone is a singleton in its sample. The rearrangement uses TRBV18 and TRBJ2-7; D assignment may be TRBD1 or TRBD2 (5 bases each). CDR1 is KGHSH, CDR2 LQKENI, per germline. Trimming cost V 3 bases and J 3 bases, with 15 bases left between them. The CDR3 loop spans 15 amino acids. The CDR3 sequence: CASSPSVGAVYEQYF. Written as DNA, the CDR3 is TGTGCCAGCTCACCTTCCGTCGGGGCGGTCTACGAGCAGTACTTC.

The V gene is TRBV2, the J gene TRBJ2-3; tentatively, D is TRBD1 (5 bases). Germline V gene lookup returns CDR1 SNHLY and CDR2 FYNNEI. The CDR3 contains 14 residues. V was clipped by 4 bases and J by 9 bases, with 17 bases between them. CDR3 sequence (DNA): TGTGCCAGCAGTGCCCAGCAGGGTAGGGTAACGCAGTATTTT. It encodes CASSAQQGRVTQYF. The variable domain in full, with the rest retrieved from reference TRBV2 and TRBJ2-3, is EPEVTQTPSHQVTQMGQEVILRCVPISNHLYFYWYRQILGQKVEFLVSFYNNEISEKSEIFDDQFSVERPDGSNFTLKIRSTKLEDSAMYFCASSAQQGRVTQYFGPGTRLTVL.

This chain uses TRBV7-7 with TRBJ2-2; no definite D call. Between the trimmed V and J ends, which lost 5 bases and 7 bases, there was a span of 17 bases. The CDR3 consists of 15 residues. Germline lookup yields CDR1 SSHAT and CDR2 FNYEAQ (reference sequence). For the CDR3, the DNA is TGTGCCAGCAGCCCGAGACATACTCGGAACGGGGAGCTGTTTTTT. It codes for CASSPRHTRNGELFF.

V gene TRBV19 combines with J gene TRBJ2-2, with 7 bases aligning to TRBD2. From germline, CDR1 is LNHDA and CDR2 SQIVND (reference sequence). This CDR3 contains 14 residues. Losses at the gene ends were 7 bases for V and 3 bases for J; bases not matched to a gene: 5. The CDR3 spells CASNKRGDTGELFF. As DNA, the CDR3 is TGTGCCAGTAACAAGCGGGGCGACACCGGGGAGCTGTTTTTT.

This clone was picked up a small number of times. V and J are TRBV28 and TRBJ1-2; the D is unclear. The CDR3 is made up of 12 amino acids. The germline CDR1 and CDR2 sequences are MDHEN and SYDVKM. The ends were cut back, 6 bases at V and 2 bases at J, with 7 bases in the middle. CDR3 in amino acids: CASRSLNYGYTF. The CDR3 bases are TGTGCCAGCAGGAGTCTGAACTATGGCTACACCTTC.

The CDR3 sequence: CASSATGTGAYEQYF. In DNA, the CDR3 is TGCGCCAGCAGCGCCACAGGGACAGGGGCCTACGAGCAGTACTTC. The chain links TRBV5-1 to TRBJ2-7; TRBD1 matches 10 bases. Unmatched junction bases numbered 6, after V lost 4 bases and J lost 2 bases. Germline loops: CDR1 SGHRS, CDR2 YFSETQ. The CDR3 is 15 amino acids.

This sequence joins TRBV5-1 and TRBJ2-7, with a weak D call TRBD2 (6 bases). The CDR3 contains 13 residues. Germline CDR1 is SGHRS and CDR2 is YFSETQ. Trimming took 4 bases from V and 2 from J, leaving 10 bases between them. The CDR3 spells CASSGGSTYEQYF. The CDR3 DNA is TGCGCCAGCAGCGGGGGGTCAACCTACGAGCAGTACTTC.

This chain connects TRBV7-2 to TRBJ2-2; D is possibly TRBD2 (6 bases). The CDR3 contains 17 residues. CDR1 and CDR2 (germline): SGHTA, FQGNSA. Trimming took 5 bases from V and 4 from J, leaving 20 bases between them. CDR3 protein: CASSPDYLGTGTGELFF. The CDR3 DNA follows: TGTGCCAGCAGCCCAGACTACCTCGGGACTGGCACCGGGGAGCTGTTTTTT.

The chain recombines TRBV27 with TRBJ2-2; D may match TRBD1 or TRBD2 (6 bases each). Between the trimmed V and J ends, which lost 6 bases and 2 bases, there was a span of 16 bases. The CDR3 covers 16 residues. Germline V gene data show CDR1 as MNHEY and CDR2 as SMNVEV (reference sequence). CDR3 in amino acids: CASRSPGGVNTGELFF. As DNA, the CDR3 is TGTGCCAGCAGGTCCCCCGGGGGCGTAAACACCGGGGAGCTGTTTTTT.

The chain carries TRBV5-4 and TRBJ2-1; TRBD2 is a possible D gene (6 bases). The CDR3 sequence is 14 residues long. Trimming took off 1 base at V and 5 bases at J, with 10 bases between the two ends. Per germline, CDR1 SGHNT and CDR2 YYREEE (reference sequence). The CDR3 region is CASSLRGGNNEQFF. The CDR3 coding sequence is TGTGCCAGCAGCTTGAGGGGAGGAAACAATGAGCAGTTCTTC.

The chain employs TRBV5-1 and TRBJ2-3; TRBD1 matches 8 bases. V trimming: 7 bases; J trimming: 5 bases; junction bases outside the gene matches: 12. CDR1 SGHRS and CDR2 YFSETQ come from the germline V gene. The CDR3 runs to 15 residues. This CDR3 is CASHPSGGGEDTQYF. The CDR3 DNA reads as TGCGCCAGCCACCCGTCAGGGGGCGGAGAAGATACGCAGTATTTT.

The chain has TRBV4-3 and TRBJ2-2, with 7 nucleotides matching TRBD1. Germline V lookup: CDR1 LGHNA, CDR2 YSLEER. This CDR3 region has 16 residues. Trimming took 0 bases from V and 4 from J; bases not matched to a gene: 5. For the CDR3, the DNA is TGCGCCAGCAGCCAAGATACAGGGGCGGGCACCGGGGAGCTGTTTTTT. This encodes CASSQDTGAGTGELFF.

The rearrangement links TRBV28 to TRBJ1-1, with a weak D call TRBD1 (6 bases). V was cut by 4 bases and J by 1 base, with 13 bases left in between. CDR1 is MDHEN and CDR2 is SYDVKM in the germline V gene. CDR3 length equals 15 residues. Here the CDR3 reads CASSSSGAGNTEAFF. Here the CDR3 DNA reads TGTGCCAGCAGTTCCTCAGGGGCAGGGAACACTGAAGCTTTCTTT. Filled out from reference TRBV28 and TRBJ1-1, the complete variable domain reads DVKVTQSSRYLVKRTGEKVFLECVQDMDHENMFWYRQDPGLGLRLIYFSYDVKMKEKGDIPEGYSVSREKKERFSLILESASTNQTSMYLCASSSSGAGNTEAFFGQGTRLTVV.

This CDR3 reads CASSQEFLFRSSTDTQYF. In nucleotides, the CDR3 is TGTGCCAGCAGCCAAGAGTTCCTATTCAGGTCTAGCACAGATACGCAGTATTTT. The chain links TRBV4-2 to TRBJ2-3; D uncertain. The CDR3 is 18 residues long. The V and J ends lost 0 bases and 0 bases respectively, with 16 bases between them. Germline V lookup: CDR1 LGHNA, CDR2 YNFKEQ.

As regards this clone: This sample also contains other DNA sequences that code for the same CDR3. The genes are TRBV27 and TRBJ1-2, with 8 bases that match TRBD1. V gave up 5 bases and J gave up 1 base; unmatched junction bases: 9. Germline V CDR1 and CDR2: MNHEY, SMNVEV (reference sequence). The CDR3 sequence is 16 residues long. CDR3 bases: TGTGCCAGCAGTCCCCGACAGGGGACCCTTAACTATGGCTACACCTTC. The encoded protein is CASSPRQGTLNYGYTF.

CDR3 region: CASRFLTLPGRNNYGYTF. In DNA form, the CDR3 reads TGTGCAAGTCGCTTTCTAACCCTACCAGGGAGAAATAACTATGGCTACACCTTC. The chain joins TRBV12-2 to TRBJ1-2. TRBV12-2 is given as a pseudogene. This CDR3 has 18 residues.

V usage is TRBV2 and J usage is TRBJ2-1; D may be TRBD1 (6 bases). Germline V CDR1 and CDR2: SNHLY, FYNNEI. The CDR3 consists of 12 residues. Trimming left V 6 bases short and J 7 bases short, with 10 bases between. In DNA, the CDR3 is TGTGCCAGCAGACGACAGGATAATGAGCAGTTCTTC. This sequence encodes CASRRQDNEQFF.

This chain links TRBV19 with TRBJ2-3, with TRBD2 as a possible D gene (6 bases). Between the trimmed V and J ends, which lost 5 bases and 6 bases, there was a span of 15 bases. Per the germline V gene, CDR1 is LNHDA and CDR2 is SQIVND (reference sequence). The CDR3 runs 14 residues. Here the CDR3 reads CASSRDSVRDTQYF. DNA of the CDR3: TGTGCCAGTAGTCGGGACTCAGTACGGGATACGCAGTATTTT.